Following are 29 T cell receptor beta chains from one sample sequenced in a study of T cells in Graves' hyperthyroidism and ophthalmopathy (dated by TCRdb to 2018 to 2020). The library relied on multiplex PCR. TCRdb records Illumina HiSeq 2000 as the sequencer. The TCR beta CDR3 regions were amplified from the RNA transcripts. A first-round RT-PCR of the TCR CDR3 used the HTBI primer set with the Qiagen OneStep RT-PCR kit. TCRdb reprocessed the public reads (quality trimming at Q25 with fastp, clone calling with MiXCR) and kept in-frame beta chains. Identical CDR3 protein sequences are pooled into one entry, listed with their most common genes and DNA. The sample includes about 300,000 distinct CDR3 sequences, with 15% to 20% observed a single time. The ten largest clonotypes hold roughly 40% of the sample. Sequenced sample: blood. All receptors derive from a man aged 50 to 59 with Graves' ophthalmopathy.

This clonotype was found a few times. V gene TRBV24-1 combines with J gene TRBJ2-1, with 11 positions matching TRBD2. In germline, CDR1 is KGHDR, CDR2 SFDVKD. The ends lost 1 base at V and 7 bases at J; junction bases unmatched: 14. There are 19 residues in the CDR3. CDR3 DNA sequence: TGTGCCACCAGTGATTTCCTCGGGCGAGTAGCGGGAGGGTGTAATGAGCAGTTCTTC. This gives the protein CATSDFLGRVAGGCNEQFF.

This chain joins TRBV28 and TRBJ2-1; D perhaps matches TRBD2 (5 bases). The V end was cut by 5 bases, the J end by 3 bases, with 14 bases between. The CDR3 has 15 amino acids. Germline V gene data show CDR1 as MDHEN and CDR2 as SYDVKM. CDR3 residues: CASSNRERSYNEQFF. CDR3 nucleotides: TGTGCCAGCAGTAACCGCGAGCGGAGCTACAATGAGCAGTTCTTC.

This clonotype has only a few counts. The rearrangement links TRBV28 to TRBJ1-3, with a tentative D call TRBD1 (5 bases). The CDR3 runs to 15 residues. Germline V gene sequence: CDR1 MDHEN, CDR2 SYDVKM. The V gene lost 2 bases and the J gene lost 4 bases, with 12 bases spanning the gap. CDR3 DNA sequence: TGTGCCAGCAGTTTAACAGCTTCAGGGGGAAACACCATATATTTT. It codes for CASSLTASGGNTIYF.

The chain joins TRBV5-5 to TRBJ2-4, with unresolved D. V was cut by 1 base and J by 3 bases, with 8 bases left in between. Germline CDR1 reads SGHKS; CDR2 reads YYEKEE (reference sequence). This CDR3 comprises 14 residues. Written as DNA, the CDR3 is TGTGCCAGCAGCTTGATGGGTGTCAAAAACATTCAGTACTTC. The encoded protein is CASSLMGVKNIQYF.

This clonotype appeared many times. The chain couples TRBV9 to TRBJ1-2; 7 bases map to TRBD1. The CDR3 length is 15 residues. V lost 3 bases and J lost 0; bases outside the gene matches: 5. Germline loops: CDR1 SGDLS, CDR2 YYNGEE. Here the CDR3 reads CASSDGTDTNYGYTF. The CDR3 DNA reads TGTGCCAGCAGCGACGGGACAGATACTAACTATGGCTACACCTTC.

This clonotype has at least ten counts. The rearrangement links TRBV20-1 to TRBJ2-3, with 9 bases that match TRBD2. CDR1 is DFQATT, CDR2 SNEGSKA, per germline (reference sequence). Losses at the gene ends were 5 bases for V and 14 bases for J; bases not matched to a gene: 8. The CDR3 has 11 residues. The CDR3: CSALIAGEGYF. The CDR3 DNA reads TGCAGTGCTCTAATAGCGGGAGAAGGGTATTTT.

The table lists this clonotype with many counts. This rearrangement joins TRBV12-5 to TRBJ2-1; the D is unclear. The CDR3 has 13 amino acids. CDR1 LGHNT and CDR2 FRNRAP come from the germline V gene. V lost 3 bases and J 10 bases, leaving 13 bases between the germline ends. For the CDR3, the DNA is TGTGCTAGTGGTTTCCGTCAGGACGACGAGCAGTTCTTC. This translates into CASGFRQDDEQFF.

In its sample, this clonotype was seen many times. The chain uses TRBV10-3 and TRBJ2-7, with D possibly TRBD2 on 7 matching bases. The CDR3 covers 13 residues. Trimming left V 8 bases short and J 3 bases short, with 14 bases between. The germline V gene has CDR1 ENHRY and CDR2 SYGVKD. The CDR3 DNA follows: TGTGCCATCTCACAGGGAGGGGACTACGAGCAGTACTTC. As protein: CAISQGGDYEQYF.

This clonotype has only a few counts. The chain joins TRBV6-5 to TRBJ2-1; D not resolved. The ends were cut back, 0 bases at V and 9 bases at J, with 9 bases in the middle. Germline CDR1 is MNHEY and CDR2 is SVGAGI. This CDR3 region has 13 residues. CDR3 sequence: CASSYSNRGEQFF. The CDR3 bases are TGTGCCAGCAGTTACTCGAACCGTGGTGAGCAGTTCTTC.

This clonotype showed up many times. The CDR3 bases are TGTGCCAGCAGTCGGGACAGGGTGGGGAACAATCAGCCCCAGCATTTT. Translated: CASSRDRVGNNQPQHF. The chain joins TRBV6-1 to TRBJ1-5; TRBD1 matches at 9 bases. CDR1 is MNHNS and CDR2 is SASEGT in the germline V gene. There are 16 residues in the CDR3. The junction had 8 bases not matched to a gene; V was cut back by 5 bases and J by 3 bases.

This clonotype was found many times. This sequence joins TRBV12-3 or TRBV12-4 and TRBJ2-7; D remains unclear. Deletions cut 4 bases from V and 3 bases from J, with 10 bases between. This CDR3 is 13 amino acids long. The CDR3 nucleotides are TGTGCCAGCAGTTCCCAGTCCTTCTACGAGCAGTACTTC. Its protein product is CASSSQSFYEQYF.

At least ten counts were recorded for this clonotype. The chain recombines TRBV2 with TRBJ2-1; possible D gene TRBD1, 6 bases. V lost 5 bases, J lost 8 bases, and 22 bases lay in between. Germline V lookup: CDR1 SNHLY, CDR2 FYNNEI. The CDR3 contains 16 residues. CDR3 bases: TGTGCCAGCAGTTACCCTAGCTGGGGGCCTAGTGATGAGCAGTTCTTC. This codes for CASSYPSWGPSDEQFF.

This clonotype appeared a few times. The chain combines TRBV2 with TRBJ1-5, with 7 nucleotides matching TRBD1. This CDR3 is built from 13 residues. The trim removed 8 bases at V and 7 bases at J, leaving 8 bases unmatched. Germline lookup yields CDR1 SNHLY and CDR2 FYNNEI. The CDR3 here is CASQGEVRQPQHF. The DNA for the CDR3 is TGTGCCAGCCAGGGGGAGGTACGGCAGCCCCAGCATTTT.

This sequence joins TRBV11-2 and TRBJ2-7; 10 positions agree with TRBD2. The V and J ends lost 2 bases and 6 bases, in that order; junction bases with no gene match: 7. The CDR3 spans 15 residues. Per the germline V gene, CDR1 is SGHAT and CDR2 is FQNNGV. As DNA, the CDR3 is TGTGCCAGCAGCTTATCCGTCCAGCGGGAGGGCGAGCAGTACTTC. Translated: CASSLSVQREGEQYF.

This clonotype was recorded a few times. The gene calls are TRBV20-1 and TRBJ1-4; 10 bases are shared with TRBD1. From germline, CDR1 is DFQATT and CDR2 SNEGSKA (reference sequence). The CDR3 is 13 amino acids. V lost 6 bases to trimming and J lost 7 bases; unmatched junction nucleotides: 5. CDR3: CSAQGTGVEKLFF. CDR3 DNA sequence: TGCAGTGCGCAAGGGACAGGGGTTGAAAAACTGTTTTTT.

At least ten counts were recorded for this clonotype. The chain is built from TRBV28 and TRBJ2-5; TRBD2 matches 8 bases. Trimming at V came to 3 bases and at J to 7 bases, leaving 7 bases not matched to a gene. The CDR3 is 14 residues long. Germline lookup yields CDR1 MDHEN and CDR2 SYDVKM. In DNA, the CDR3 is TGTGCCAGCAGTTTGCAGGGACTAGTGGGGACCCAGTACTTC. This translates into CASSLQGLVGTQYF. Looking up the rest from reference TRBV28 and TRBJ2-5 gives the full variable domain: DVKVTQSSRYLVKRTGEKVFLECVQDMDHENMFWYRQDPGLGLRLIYFSYDVKMKEKGDIPEGYSVSREKKERFSLILESASTNQTSMYLCASSLQGLVGTQYFGPGTRLLVL.

This clonotype appeared a single time. At one boundary the junction diverges from the germline segment, which might be a read error. The chain recombines TRBV12-3 or TRBV12-4 with TRBJ2-7; D uncertain. This CDR3 spans 15 amino acids. For the CDR3, the DNA is TGTGCCAGCAGTCCATCCCTGCAGTTGTACTACGGGCAGTACTTC. As protein: CASSPSLQLYYGQYF.

Many counts were recorded for this clonotype. This chain joins TRBV28 and TRBJ2-7; 10 nucleotides line up with TRBD1. This CDR3 is built from 20 residues. The V gene end was trimmed by 8 bases and the J gene end by 3 bases; junction bases not matched to a gene: 25. The V gene's germline CDR1 is MDHEN and CDR2 SYDVKM. The CDR3 DNA sequence: TGTGCCAGCTCCTCCCCCGGAGGGGGACAGGGGAGACGGACTGGCTACGAGCAGTACTTC. Translated, it gives CASSSPGGGQGRRTGYEQYF. The full variable domain, its missing parts supplied by reference TRBV28 and TRBJ2-7, is DVKVTQSSRYLVKRTGEKVFLECVQDMDHENMFWYRQDPGLGLRLIYFSYDVKMKEKGDIPEGYSVSREKKERFSLILESASTNQTSMYLCASSSPGGGQGRRTGYEQYFGPGTRLTVT.

This clonotype was seen repeatedly, ten times or more. This chain links TRBV3-1 with TRBJ2-7; no reliable D call. Germline-derived CDR1 and CDR2 are LGHDT and YNNKEL (reference sequence). Trimming removed 4 bases from V and 1 base from J, with 8 bases in between. There are 13 residues in the CDR3. The CDR3 reads CASSPLGSYEQYF. The CDR3 DNA sequence: TGTGCCAGCAGCCCCCTTGGTTCCTACGAGCAGTACTTC.

On this clonotype itself: This may stem from a read error, because a much larger clone lies one nucleotide away. The rearrangement uses TRBV7-3 and TRBJ2-2; D not resolved. The CDR3 covers 13 residues. CDR1 is SGHTA, CDR2 FQGTGA, per germline. The V gene lost 5 bases and the J gene lost 2 bases, with 6 bases spanning the gap. CDR3 in amino acids: CASSPFNTGELFF. The CDR3 DNA sequence: TGTGCCAGCAGCCCTTTCAACACCGGGGAGCTGTTTTTT.

The chain is built from TRBV6-1 and TRBJ2-3, with D tentatively TRBD2 (5 bases). CDR1 is MNHNS, CDR2 SASEGT, per germline. The CDR3 is 14 amino acids. V lost 6 bases and J lost 0, with 10 bases in between. For the CDR3, the DNA is TGTGCCAGCAGATGGGAGTCTAGCACAGATACGCAGTATTTT. Residues: CASRWESSTDTQYF.

This clonotype was seen ten or more times. The genes are TRBV2 and TRBJ2-7, with 8 nucleotides matching TRBD1. With 3 bases clipped from V and 2 bases from J, the junction kept 9 bases outside the gene matches. The germline V gene encodes CDR1 SNHLY and CDR2 FYNNEI. The CDR3 has 16 residues. CDR3 protein: CASSDLTGTGTYEQYF. As DNA, the CDR3 is TGTGCCAGCAGTGACCTAACCGGGACAGGTACCTACGAGCAGTACTTC.

This clonotype has ten or more counts. The chain uses TRBV14 and TRBJ1-6; D is uncertain. Trimming removed 4 bases at V and 6 bases at J, with 13 bases between. The CDR3 has 15 amino acids. Germline assignment: CDR1 SGHDN and CDR2 FVKESK. CDR3 sequence: CASSPQQTLNSPLHF. The DNA for the CDR3 is TGTGCCAGCAGCCCGCAACAAACACTTAATTCACCCCTCCACTTT.

Many counts were recorded for this clonotype. The rearrangement uses TRBV11-2 and TRBJ1-1; no clear D. The V and J ends lost 1 base and 5 bases respectively, with 5 bases between them. The CDR3 covers 12 residues. CDR1 and CDR2 (germline): SGHAT, FQNNGV. CDR3 residues: CASSLGHTEAFF. In DNA, the CDR3 is TGTGCCAGCAGCTTAGGGCATACTGAAGCTTTCTTT. Supplemented by reference TRBV11-2 and TRBJ1-1, the full variable domain reads EAGVAQSPRYKIIEKRQSVAFWCNPISGHATLYWYQQILGQGPKLLIQFQNNGVVDDSQLPKDRFSAERLKGVDSTLKIQPAKLEDSAVYLCASSLGHTEAFFGQGTRLTVV.

This clonotype was detected only a few times. The rearrangement links TRBV7-3 to TRBJ1-5; possibly TRBD1 for D (5 bases). CDR1 is SGHTA and CDR2 is FQGTGA in the germline V gene. Between the trimmed V and J ends, which lost 1 base and 0 bases, there was a span of 13 bases. The CDR3 runs to 17 residues. The DNA of the CDR3 is TGTGCCAGCAGCTTAATGGAAAGGGGACTTAGCAATCAGCCCCAGCATTTT. Its translation: CASSLMERGLSNQPQHF.

The genes are TRBV7-3 and TRBJ2-7; TRBD1 matches at 9 bases. J gave up 3 bases and V 0 bases, and 9 bases lay outside the gene matches. Germline V gives CDR1 SGHTA, CDR2 FQGTGA. This CDR3 comprises 17 residues. CDR3 sequence: CASSLTPVQGADYEQYF. The CDR3 DNA reads as TGTGCCAGCAGCTTAACGCCAGTACAGGGGGCGGACTACGAGCAGTACTTC.

The V gene is TRBV19, the J gene TRBJ1-2; D not resolved. There are 15 residues in the CDR3. Germline lookup yields CDR1 LNHDA and CDR2 SQIVND (reference sequence). V lost 7 bases to trimming and J lost 0 bases, with 15 bases between them. The CDR3 region is CASTFQAASNYGYTF. In DNA form, the CDR3 reads TGTGCCAGTACCTTCCAGGCAGCCTCTAACTATGGCTACACCTTC.

The chain carries TRBV7-2 and TRBJ2-7; 9 bases are shared with TRBD1. The CDR3 spans 16 residues. Trimming at V came to 1 base and at J to 6 bases, leaving 10 bases not matched to a gene. Germline V gene sequence: CDR1 SGHTA, CDR2 FQGNSA. The CDR3: CASSLVGGGQGREQYF. The CDR3 coding sequence is TGTGCCAGCAGCTTAGTGGGAGGGGGACAGGGACGCGAGCAGTACTTC.

This rearrangement joins TRBV9 to TRBJ2-3, with 7 bases fitting TRBD2. CDR1 is SGDLS, CDR2 YYNGEE, per germline. There are 15 residues in the CDR3. V was pared by 5 bases and J by 0 bases, with 6 bases of the junction left unmatched. The CDR3 sequence is CASSPSGPSTDTQYF. Written as DNA, the CDR3 is TGTGCCAGCAGTCCTAGCGGACCTAGCACAGATACGCAGTATTTT. The entire variable domain, with the rest obtained from reference TRBV9 and TRBJ2-3, is as follows: DSGVTQTPKHLITATGQRVTLRCSPRSGDLSVYWYQQSLDQGLQFLIQYYNGEERAKGNILERFSAQQFPDLHSELNLSSLELGDSALYFCASSPSGPSTDTQYFGPGTRLTVL.